Each of the 32 T cell receptor beta chains below was sequenced from the same sample in a study of blood T cell repertoires in COVID-19. Measured with immunoSEQ multiplex PCR; TCRdb has only the in-frame clones, and not every one. The table includes 130,000 to 150,000 clones, about 80% detected once. Sequencing was carried out using peripheral blood. The receptors here all came from a man aged 65 to 79 who had recovered from COVID-19.

Remarks on this clone: This sample includes further DNA sequences coding for the same CDR3. This chain joins TRBV19 and TRBJ1-5; D gene ambiguous. Trimming took 3 bases from V and 0 from J, leaving 9 bases between them. CDR3 length: 15 residues. CDR1 LNHDA and CDR2 SQIVND come from the germline V gene (reference sequence). Written as DNA, the CDR3 is TGTGCCAGTAGTATGACTGACTATAGCAATCAGCCCCAGCATTTT. It is translated as CASSMTDYSNQPQHF. The full variable domain, in which reference TRBV19 and TRBJ1-5 provide the parts outside the CDR3, is DGGITQSPKYLFRKEGQNVTLSCEQNLNHDAMYWYRQDPGQGLRLIYYSQIVNDFQKGDIAEGYSVSREKKESFPLTVTSAQKNPTAFYLCASSMTDYSNQPQHFGDGTRLSIL.

V usage is TRBV5-1 and J usage is TRBJ2-5, with D perhaps matching TRBD2 (6 bases). Germline V gene lookup returns CDR1 SGHRS and CDR2 YFSETQ. Trimming took off 1 base at V and 5 bases at J, with 12 bases between the two ends. This CDR3 has 14 amino acids. CDR3 protein: CASSLWGEGETQYF. The CDR3 DNA sequence: TGCGCCAGCAGCTTGTGGGGGGAAGGCGAGACCCAGTACTTC.

This chain uses TRBV4-2 with TRBJ2-1; 9 nucleotides agree with TRBD2. V gave up 0 bases and J gave up 2 bases; unmatched junction bases: 5. The CDR3 sequence is 17 residues long. Germline CDR1 reads LGHNA; CDR2 reads YNFKEQ. CDR3 DNA sequence: TGTGCCAGCAGCCAAGATCTGGCGGGAGGGCCCTACAATGAGCAGTTCTTC. Encoded protein: CASSQDLAGGPYNEQFF.

This sequence joins TRBV19 and TRBJ2-1; 7 nucleotides agree with TRBD1. The germline V gene encodes CDR1 LNHDA and CDR2 SQIVND (reference sequence). This CDR3 has 13 amino acids. V lost 6 bases to trimming and J lost 7 bases; unmatched junction nucleotides: 6. Here the CDR3 DNA reads TGTGCCAGTAGCAATGACAGGGATAATGAGCAGTTCTTC. Its protein is CASSNDRDNEQFF.

The table lists this clone with a count of one. The V and J genes are TRBV7-3 and TRBJ2-2, with D perhaps TRBD1 (5 bases). CDR3 length equals 14 residues. The V end was cut by 7 bases, the J end by 5 bases, with 14 bases between. Germline loops: CDR1 SGHTA, CDR2 FQGTGA. The CDR3 DNA reads TGTGCCAGCAACGACGACCAGGGTACCGGGGAGCTGTTTTTT. This codes for CASNDDQGTGELFF.

This chain connects TRBV3-1 (or the pseudogene TRBV3-2) to TRBJ2-7, with 10 bases aligning to TRBD2. V lost 2 bases, J lost 8 bases, and 12 bases stayed unmatched. The length of the CDR3 is 16 residues. Looked up from germline, CDR1 is LGHDT and CDR2 is YNNKEL (reference sequence). The CDR3 DNA reads as TGTGCCAGCAGCCAACGCTTTCTAGCGGGAGTTTACCAGCAGTACTTC. It specifies CASSQRFLAGVYQQYF.

The chain couples TRBV7-8 to TRBJ1-5; TRBD1 aligns across 7 bases. With 0 bases clipped from V and 3 bases from J, the junction kept 11 bases outside the gene matches. CDR1 is SGHVS, CDR2 FQNEAQ, per germline. This CDR3 region has 18 residues. As DNA, the CDR3 is TGTGCCAGCAGCTTAGCGCTCCGACCGGGACAGCTCAATCAGCCCCAGCATTTT. Translated, it gives CASSLALRPGQLNQPQHF.

This clone was recorded only once. This chain joins TRBV7-9 and TRBJ2-2; TRBD1 is a possible D gene (5 bases). The V and J ends lost 0 bases and 8 bases respectively, with 7 bases between them. The CDR3 is 13 amino acids. The germline V gene has CDR1 SEHNR and CDR2 FQNEAQ (reference sequence). CDR3 sequence: CASSLAWTGELFF. CDR3 nucleotides: TGTGCCAGCAGCTTAGCTTGGACAGGGGAGCTGTTTTTT.

V and J are TRBV5-1 and TRBJ2-7; 12 bases agree with TRBD2. V gave up 2 bases and J gave up 3 bases; unmatched junction bases: 3. CDR1 and CDR2 from the germline V gene are SGHRS and YFSETQ. This CDR3 has 15 amino acids. CDR3 nucleotide sequence: TGCGCCAGCAGCTTAGGACTAGCGGGACTCTACGAGCAGTACTTC. Translated, it gives CASSLGLAGLYEQYF.

J is TRBJ2-7 and V is TRBV29-1; the D gene is possibly TRBD2 (5 bases). V lost 2 bases, J lost 0 bases, and 8 bases lay in between. Germline CDR1 SQVTM, CDR2 ANQGSEA. The CDR3 sequence is 13 residues long. In nucleotides, the CDR3 is TGCAGCGTTGAACATGGGAGCTCCTACGAGCAGTACTTC. Translated: CSVEHGSSYEQYF.

The chain joins TRBV5-1 to TRBJ2-5, with 13 bases lining up with TRBD2. The CDR3 loop spans 16 amino acids. The trim removed 4 bases at V and 2 bases at J, leaving 5 bases unmatched. The germline CDR1 and CDR2 sequences are SGHRS and YFSETQ. The CDR3 nucleotides read TGCGCCAGCAGCACCGGGACTAGCGGGGCACAAGAGACCCAGTACTTC. Its translation: CASSTGTSGAQETQYF.

This sequence joins TRBV5-1 and TRBJ2-7; D gene uncertain. The germline V gene encodes CDR1 SGHRS and CDR2 YFSETQ. This CDR3 has 15 amino acids. V was cut by 0 bases and J by 0 bases, with 10 bases left in between. The CDR3 sequence is CASSLAGRPSYEQYF. CDR3 coding DNA: TGCGCCAGCAGCTTGGCAGGCAGGCCCTCCTACGAGCAGTACTTC.

This sequence joins TRBV5-1 and TRBJ2-5; 8 bases fit TRBD2. J was trimmed by 5 bases and V by 1 base; bases with no gene match: 7. The CDR3 is 15 amino acids. Per germline, CDR1 SGHRS and CDR2 YFSETQ. DNA for the CDR3: TGCGCCAGCAGCTTGACTAGCGGAGACCTGGAGACCCAGTACTTC. Amino acid sequence: CASSLTSGDLETQYF. The full variable domain, rest sourced from reference TRBV5-1 and TRBJ2-5, is KAGVTQTPRYLIKTRGQQVTLSCSPISGHRSVSWYQQTPGQGLQFLFEYFSETQRNKGNFPGRFSGRQFSNSRSEMNVSTLELGDSALYLCASSLTSGDLETQYFGPGTRLLVL.

The V call is TRBV4-2, the J call TRBJ2-7, with D possibly TRBD1 on 5 matching bases. Trimming removed 0 bases from V and 6 bases from J, with 15 bases in between. Looked up from germline, CDR1 is LGHNA and CDR2 is YNFKEQ. The CDR3 totals 15 residues. The CDR3 here is CASSQDRAGQGEQYF. CDR3 coding DNA: TGTGCCAGCAGCCAAGATAGGGCAGGGCAGGGCGAGCAGTACTTC.

The genes are TRBV18 and TRBJ2-5, with D possibly matching TRBD2 (6 bases). Germline lookup yields CDR1 KGHSH and CDR2 LQKENI. The CDR3 runs 15 residues. V was clipped by 2 bases and J by 2 bases, with 12 bases between them. The CDR3 sequence is CASSPASGLQETQYF. The CDR3, as DNA: TGTGCCAGCTCACCAGCCAGCGGACTACAAGAGACCCAGTACTTC.

The rearrangement uses TRBV7-9 and TRBJ2-1; TRBD1 matches 11 bases. The V gene's germline CDR1 is SEHNR and CDR2 FQNEAQ (reference sequence). J gave up 4 bases and V 3 bases, and 8 bases lay outside the gene matches. This CDR3 is 17 amino acids long. CDR3 loop: CASSFLQGQGVYNEQFF. Here the CDR3 DNA reads TGTGCCAGCAGCTTCTTACAGGGACAGGGGGTTTACAATGAGCAGTTCTTC.

The CDR3 is CASKRAGGRNEQFF. CDR3 in DNA: TGTGCCAGCAAAAGAGCGGGAGGACGCAATGAGCAGTTCTTC. The chain links TRBV27 to TRBJ2-1; 9 bases line up with TRBD2. This CDR3 is built from 14 residues. The germline V gene has CDR1 MNHEY and CDR2 SMNVEV (reference sequence). J lost 6 bases, V lost 7 bases, and 7 bases had no gene match.

The rearrangement uses TRBV24-1 and TRBJ2-7; 10 bases line up with TRBD2. Germline V gives CDR1 KGHDR, CDR2 SFDVKD. The CDR3 spans 20 residues. J gave up 2 bases and V 8 bases, and 23 bases lay outside the gene matches. CDR3 sequence (DNA): TGTGCCACCACCAAGATTTGGGCTAGCGGGAGAGCCCCAGGAGCCTACGAGCAGTACTTC. Translated, it gives CATTKIWASGRAPGAYEQYF.

The J gene is TRBJ2-3, the V gene TRBV27; perhaps TRBD2 as D (5 bases). This CDR3 contains 15 residues. The germline CDR1 and CDR2 sequences are MNHEY and SMNVEV (reference sequence). V shed 8 bases and J shed 2 bases, with 17 bases lying between them. CDR3 bases: TGTGCCAGCCAAAAGGAGGAGCGGTCCACAGATACGCAGTATTTT. As protein: CASQKEERSTDTQYF.

The V and J genes are TRBV9 and TRBJ2-4; D gene ambiguous. Germline lookup yields CDR1 SGDLS and CDR2 YYNGEE. The CDR3 runs 14 residues. Trimming shortened V by 2 bases and J by 5 bases, and 11 bases separated the two germline ends. CDR3 loop: CASSVGQWENIQYF. As DNA, the CDR3 is TGTGCCAGCAGCGTGGGCCAGTGGGAAAACATTCAGTACTTC.

The genes are TRBV13 and TRBJ2-7; 13 bases fit TRBD2. Trimming removed 5 bases from V and 6 bases from J; junction bases left unmatched: 10. There are 16 residues in the CDR3. Germline CDR1 and CDR2: PRHDT and FYEKMQ (reference sequence). As DNA, the CDR3 is TGTGCCAGCAGCCCGGGACTAGCGGGAAAGGGTGCCGAGCAGTACTTC. Its translation: CASSPGLAGKGAEQYF. The full variable domain, rest sourced from reference TRBV13 and TRBJ2-7, is AAGVIQSPRHLIKEKRETATLKCYPIPRHDTVYWYQQGPGQDPQFLISFYEKMQSDKGSIPDRFSAQQFSDYHSELNMSSLELGDSALYFCASSPGLAGKGAEQYFGPGTRLTVT.

The CDR3 protein is CASSAGPAGGSYEQYF. The CDR3 region has the DNA TGTGCCAGCAGCGCGGGGCCAGCGGGAGGATCCTACGAGCAGTACTTC. V usage is TRBV9 and J usage is TRBJ2-7; 9 nucleotides agree with TRBD2. The CDR3 runs 16 residues. V dropped 3 bases and J dropped 1; count of bases not matched to a gene: 8. CDR1 is SGDLS and CDR2 is YYNGEE in the germline V gene. Filled out from reference TRBV9 and TRBJ2-7, the complete variable domain reads DSGVTQTPKHLITATGQRVTLRCSPRSGDLSVYWYQQSLDQGLQFLIQYYNGEERAKGNILERFSAQQFPDLHSELNLSSLELGDSALYFCASSAGPAGGSYEQYFGPGTRLTVT.

The rearrangement joins TRBV29-1 to TRBJ2-5; D not resolved. Germline lookup yields CDR1 SQVTM and CDR2 ANQGSEA. CDR3 length equals 14 residues. Trimming took off 4 bases at V and 5 bases at J, with 17 bases between the two ends. CDR3 region: CSVGGPSARETQYF. The CDR3 coding sequence is TGCAGCGTTGGAGGCCCTTCCGCTAGGGAGACCCAGTACTTC.

V is TRBV19 and J is TRBJ2-2; TRBD1 agrees at 7 bases. Germline V CDR1 and CDR2: LNHDA, SQIVND (reference sequence). The CDR3 totals 15 residues. J lost 5 bases, V lost 1 base, and 4 bases had no gene match. In DNA, the CDR3 is TGTGCCAGTAGTATAGCAGGGACAGCAACCGGGGAGCTGTTTTTT. Translated: CASSIAGTATGELFF.

The chain combines TRBV30 with TRBJ1-5; D not resolved. Between the trimmed V and J ends, which lost 0 bases and 0 bases, there was a span of 6 bases. The CDR3 is made up of 14 amino acids. The germline CDR1 and CDR2 sequences are GTSNPN and SVGIG (reference sequence). CDR3 protein: CAWSVPYSNQPQHF. For the CDR3, the DNA is TGTGCCTGGAGTGTCCCTTATAGCAATCAGCCCCAGCATTTT.

The chain recombines TRBV9 with TRBJ2-3, with 11 bases that match TRBD2. CDR1 SGDLS and CDR2 YYNGEE come from the germline V gene. The V segment lost 2 bases and the J segment 5 bases; nucleotides outside the gene matches: 1. The CDR3 spans 14 residues. The DNA for the CDR3 is TGTGCCAGCAGCGTTAGCGGGAGGGAAGATACGCAGTATTTT. This codes for CASSVSGREDTQYF.

This clone was counted only a few times. The chain's CDR3 is CASSPTPNYGYTF. The CDR3, as DNA: TGTGCCAGCAGCCCGACACCAAACTATGGCTACACCTTC. This chain joins TRBV11-2 and TRBJ1-2; D not certain. V gave up 5 bases and J gave up 2 bases, with 9 bases separating them. The CDR3 totals 13 residues. From germline, CDR1 is SGHAT and CDR2 FQNNGV.

This sequence joins TRBV6-4 and TRBJ2-3, with D unclear. The V gene's germline CDR1 is MRHNA and CDR2 SNTAGT. This CDR3 is built from 13 residues. V was clipped by 10 bases and J by 4 bases, with 15 bases between them. The CDR3 coding sequence is TGTGCCACCTCGATATACCCAGCAGATACGCAGTATTTT. This encodes CATSIYPADTQYF.

The gene calls are TRBV3-1 (or the pseudogene TRBV3-2) and TRBJ1-5, with D possibly matching TRBD1 (6 bases). Germline V gives CDR1 LGHDT, CDR2 YNNKEL (reference sequence). The V end lost 2 bases, the J end lost 5 bases, and 13 bases lay between the germline ends. The CDR3 runs to 15 residues. Here the CDR3 DNA reads TGTGCCAGCAGCCAAACTGTCTCAGGGGATCAGCCCCAGCATTTT. It encodes CASSQTVSGDQPQHF.

CDR3 loop: CASSASGRLFF. In DNA form, the CDR3 reads TGTGCCAGCAGCGCTAGCGGGAGACTGTTCTTC. The V call is TRBV25-1, the J call TRBJ2-1; 10 nucleotides agree with TRBD2. Germline V gene data show CDR1 as MGHDK and CDR2 as SYGVNS. The CDR3 is 11 amino acids. With 6 bases clipped from V and 15 bases from J, the junction kept 5 bases outside the gene matches.

The chain carries TRBV7-6 and TRBJ1-4; TRBD1 aligns across 7 bases. With 6 bases clipped from V and 2 bases from J, the junction kept 6 bases outside the gene matches. The CDR3 is 15 residues long. Germline V gene lookup returns CDR1 SGHVS and CDR2 FNYEAQ. CDR3 coding DNA: TGTGCCAGCAGTCTGAAGACAGGGACTAATGAAAAACTGTTTTTT. Amino acids: CASSLKTGTNEKLFF.

Only a few counts were recorded for this clone. V gene TRBV21-1 combines with J gene TRBJ2-4; TRBD1 reflects the table's D call only, with no check against the DNA. TRBV21-1 is a documented pseudogene. The CDR3 extends over 17 amino acids. The CDR3 DNA reads as TGTGCCAGCAGCAGGACCGGGACAGGGAGGACCAAAAACATTCAGTACTTC. It yields the protein CASSRTGTGRTKNIQYF.